This TCR beta chain was obtained from a study of cytomegalovirus exposure and HLA in healthy donors. The wider study: A prior analysis found 117 million unique TCR beta sequences from some 200 million T cells.

Regarding the study as a whole: Testing in vitro showed three CMV-associated chains specific for CMV antigens. According to a later analysis, most TCR beta chains associated with CMV appeared HLA-restricted.

Each donor was healthy, and each was a bone marrow donor. This CDR3 has 12 residues. Germline lookup yields CDR1 SGHRS and CDR2 YFSETQ. The PCR used 60 Vbeta and 13 Jbeta primers. The data were produced by immunoSEQ multiplex PCR, yet TCRdb's version contains in-frame clones alone and is incomplete. There are around 230,000 clones in the sample; around four fifths occur only once, and about 0.47% lies in the top ten. In the case of this clone: As yet, its antigen is unknown. At one boundary the junction diverges from the germline segment, which might be a read error.

Specimen: PBMCs. The clonotype was recovered from a boy aged 10-17 years in good health and CMV-seronegative. The rearrangement joins TRBV5-1 to TRBJ2-5; D gene uncertain. The CDR3: CASSLENYKQYF. In DNA, the CDR3 is TGCGCCAGCAGTTTGGAGAACTACAAGCAGTACTTC.